This TCR beta chain was identified in a study of T cells in Graves' hyperthyroidism and ophthalmopathy. CDR1 and CDR2 from the germline V gene are SGHVS and FQNEAQ. With 2 bases clipped from V and 5 bases from J, the junction kept 16 bases outside the gene matches. This CDR3 is 18 amino acids long. Amplified regions were TCR beta CDR3 sequences from RNA transcripts. HTBI primers were used for first-round RT-PCR of the TCR CDR3. TCRdb used MiXCR to reprocess the multiplex PCR reads, holding one entry per CDR3 protein. Among roughly 800,000 distinct CDR3 sequences listed, roughly 37% were seen once. Disease duration under 2 months; hyperthyroidism patients were aged 18 to 65.

The sequenced material came from blood. This receptor was obtained from a man younger than 30 with Graves' hyperthyroidism. V usage is TRBV7-8 and J usage is TRBJ2-5; 8 positions agree with TRBD2. The CDR3 sequence is CASSLWAGGANTGETQYF. For the CDR3, the DNA is TGTGCCAGCAGCTTATGGGCGGGGGGCGCGAACACCGGGGAGACCCAGTACTTC.